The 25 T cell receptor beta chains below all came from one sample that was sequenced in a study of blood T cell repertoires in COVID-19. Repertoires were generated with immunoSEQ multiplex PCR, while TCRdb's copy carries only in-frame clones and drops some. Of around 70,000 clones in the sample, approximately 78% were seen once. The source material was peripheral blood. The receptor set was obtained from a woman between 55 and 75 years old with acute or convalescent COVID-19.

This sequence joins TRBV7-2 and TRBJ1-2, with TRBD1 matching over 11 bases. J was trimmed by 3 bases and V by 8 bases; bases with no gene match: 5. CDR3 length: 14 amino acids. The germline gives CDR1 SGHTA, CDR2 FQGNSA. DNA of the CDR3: TGTGCCAGCGGACGGACAGGGGGCGACTATGGCTACACCTTC. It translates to CASGRTGGDYGYTF.

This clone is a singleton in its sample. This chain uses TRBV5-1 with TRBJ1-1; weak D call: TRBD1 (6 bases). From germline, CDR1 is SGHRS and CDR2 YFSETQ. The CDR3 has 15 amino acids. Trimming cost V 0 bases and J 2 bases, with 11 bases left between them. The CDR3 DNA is TGCGCCAGCAGCTTGGCGGGCAGGGGTAACACTGAAGCTTTCTTT. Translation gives CASSLAGRGNTEAFF.

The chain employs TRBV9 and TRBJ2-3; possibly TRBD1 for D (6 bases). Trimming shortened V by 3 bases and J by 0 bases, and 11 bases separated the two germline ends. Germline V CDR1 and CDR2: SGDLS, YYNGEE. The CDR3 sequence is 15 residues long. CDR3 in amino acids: CASSEGVGSTDTQYF. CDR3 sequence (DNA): TGTGCCAGCAGCGAGGGGGTGGGCAGCACAGATACGCAGTATTTT.

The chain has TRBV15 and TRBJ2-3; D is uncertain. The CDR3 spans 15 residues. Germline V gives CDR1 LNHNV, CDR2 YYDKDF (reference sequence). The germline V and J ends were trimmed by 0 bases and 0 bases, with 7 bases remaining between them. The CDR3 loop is CATSRDLGSTDTQYF. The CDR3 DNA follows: TGTGCCACCAGCAGAGATCTCGGGAGCACAGATACGCAGTATTTT. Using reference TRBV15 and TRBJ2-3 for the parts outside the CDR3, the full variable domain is DAMVIQNPRYQVTQFGKPVTLSCSQTLNHNVMYWYQQKSSQAPKLLFHYYDKDFNNEADTPDNFQSRRPNTSFCFLDIRSPGLGDTAMYLCATSRDLGSTDTQYFGPGTRLTVL.

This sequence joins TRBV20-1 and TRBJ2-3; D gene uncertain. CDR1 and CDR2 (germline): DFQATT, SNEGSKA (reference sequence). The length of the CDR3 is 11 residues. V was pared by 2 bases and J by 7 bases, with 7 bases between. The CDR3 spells CSARRLYTQYF. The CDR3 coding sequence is TGCAGTGCTAGAAGACTGTATACGCAGTATTTT.

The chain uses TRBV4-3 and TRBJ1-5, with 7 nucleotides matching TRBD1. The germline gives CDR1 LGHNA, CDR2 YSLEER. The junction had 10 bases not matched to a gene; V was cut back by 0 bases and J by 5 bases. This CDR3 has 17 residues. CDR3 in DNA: TGCGCCAGCAGCCAAGATTTCGGGAGGGGGCGGGATCAGCCCCAGCATTTT. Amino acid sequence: CASSQDFGRGRDQPQHF.

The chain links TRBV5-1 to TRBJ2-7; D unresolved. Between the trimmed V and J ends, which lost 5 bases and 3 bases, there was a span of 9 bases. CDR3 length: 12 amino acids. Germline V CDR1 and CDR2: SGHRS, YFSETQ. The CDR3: CASSRKHYEQYV. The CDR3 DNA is TGCGCCAGCAGTCGCAAACACTACGAGCAGTACGTC.

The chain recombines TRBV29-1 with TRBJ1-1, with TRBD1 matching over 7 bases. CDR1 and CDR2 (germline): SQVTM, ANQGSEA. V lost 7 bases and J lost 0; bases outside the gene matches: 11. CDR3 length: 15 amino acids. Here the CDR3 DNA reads TGCAGCGGTGCGCGGGACAGCTTAATGAACACTGAAGCTTTCTTT. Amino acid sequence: CSGARDSLMNTEAFF.

The CDR3 coding sequence is TGTGCCAGCAGTTTCCCGGGACAGAACTATGGCTACACCTTC. The encoded protein is CASSFPGQNYGYTF. The rearrangement links TRBV28 to TRBJ1-2; 7 positions agree with TRBD1. The CDR3 loop spans 14 amino acids. Germline V gene lookup returns CDR1 MDHEN and CDR2 SYDVKM. Germline trimming cut 3 bases from V and 2 bases from J; bases unmatched to any gene: 3.

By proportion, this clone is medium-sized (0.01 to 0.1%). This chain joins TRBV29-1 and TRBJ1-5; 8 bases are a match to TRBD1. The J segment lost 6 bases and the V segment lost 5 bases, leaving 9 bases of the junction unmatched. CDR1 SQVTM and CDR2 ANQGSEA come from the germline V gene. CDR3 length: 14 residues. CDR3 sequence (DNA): TGCAGCGTTTCCGACAGGGGAGGTACTCAGCCCCAGCATTTT. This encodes CSVSDRGGTQPQHF. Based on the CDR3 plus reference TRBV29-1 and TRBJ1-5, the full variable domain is SAVISQKPSRDICQRGTSLTIQCQVDSQVTMMFWYRQQPGQSLTLIATANQGSEATYESGFVIDKFPISRPNLTFSTLTVSNMSPEDSSIYLCSVSDRGGTQPQHFGDGTRLSIL.

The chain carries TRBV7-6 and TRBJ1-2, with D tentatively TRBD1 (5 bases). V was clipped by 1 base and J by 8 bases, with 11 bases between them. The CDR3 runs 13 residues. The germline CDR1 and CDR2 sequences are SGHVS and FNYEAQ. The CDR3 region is CASSLVGAEGYTF. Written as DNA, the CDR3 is TGTGCCAGCAGCTTAGTAGGGGCAGAGGGCTACACCTTC.

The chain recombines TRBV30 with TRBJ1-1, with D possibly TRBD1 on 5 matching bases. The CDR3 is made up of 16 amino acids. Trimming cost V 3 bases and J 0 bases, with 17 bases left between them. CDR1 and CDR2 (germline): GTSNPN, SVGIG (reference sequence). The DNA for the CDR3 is TGTGCCTGGAGCCCAATCTGGGGCAGTTTGAACACTGAAGCTTTCTTT. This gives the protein CAWSPIWGSLNTEAFF.

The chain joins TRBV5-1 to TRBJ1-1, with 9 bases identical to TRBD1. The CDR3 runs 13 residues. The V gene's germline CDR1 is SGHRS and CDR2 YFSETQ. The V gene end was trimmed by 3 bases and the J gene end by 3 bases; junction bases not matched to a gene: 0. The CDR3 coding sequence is TGCGCCAGCAGCTGGACAGGGGACACTGAAGCTTTCTTT. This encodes CASSWTGDTEAFF.

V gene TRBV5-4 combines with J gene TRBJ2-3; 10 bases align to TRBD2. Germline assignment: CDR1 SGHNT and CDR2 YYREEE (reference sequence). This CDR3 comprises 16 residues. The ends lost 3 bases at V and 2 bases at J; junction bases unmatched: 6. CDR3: CASSWTSGLSTDTQYF. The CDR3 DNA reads TGTGCCAGCAGCTGGACTAGCGGACTTTCCACAGATACGCAGTATTTT.

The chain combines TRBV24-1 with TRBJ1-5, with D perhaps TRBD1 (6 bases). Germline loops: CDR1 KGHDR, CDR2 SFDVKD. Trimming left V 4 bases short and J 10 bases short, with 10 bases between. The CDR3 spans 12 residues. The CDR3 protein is CATSDTQGPQHF. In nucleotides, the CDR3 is TGTGCCACCAGTGACACACAGGGACCCCAGCATTTT.

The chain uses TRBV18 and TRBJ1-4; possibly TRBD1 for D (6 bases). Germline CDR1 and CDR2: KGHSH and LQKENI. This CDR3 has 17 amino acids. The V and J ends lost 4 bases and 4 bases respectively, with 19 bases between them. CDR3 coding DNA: TGTGCCAGCTCACAATCCGGGGCCAGGGGTCGTAATGAAAAACTGTTTTTT. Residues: CASSQSGARGRNEKLFF. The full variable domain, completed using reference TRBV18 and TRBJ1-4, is NAGVMQNPRHLVRRRGQEARLRCSPMKGHSHVYWYRQLPEEGLKFMVYLQKENIIDESGMPKERFSAEFPKEGPSILRIQQVVRGDSAAYFCASSQSGARGRNEKLFFGSGTQLSVL.

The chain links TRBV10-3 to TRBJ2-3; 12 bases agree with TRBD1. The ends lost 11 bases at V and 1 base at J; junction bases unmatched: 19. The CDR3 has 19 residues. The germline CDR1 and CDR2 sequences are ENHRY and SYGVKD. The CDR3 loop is CAPDPRDRGREGGTDTQYF. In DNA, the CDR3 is TGTGCCCCTGACCCCCGGGACAGGGGGCGCGAGGGCGGCACAGATACGCAGTATTTT.

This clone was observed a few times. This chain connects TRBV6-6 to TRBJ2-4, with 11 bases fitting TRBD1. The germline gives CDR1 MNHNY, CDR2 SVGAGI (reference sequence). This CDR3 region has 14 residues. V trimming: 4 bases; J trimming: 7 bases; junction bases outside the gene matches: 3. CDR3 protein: CASSLGQGGNIQYF. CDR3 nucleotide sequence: TGTGCCAGCAGTTTGGGACAGGGGGGGAACATTCAGTACTTC.

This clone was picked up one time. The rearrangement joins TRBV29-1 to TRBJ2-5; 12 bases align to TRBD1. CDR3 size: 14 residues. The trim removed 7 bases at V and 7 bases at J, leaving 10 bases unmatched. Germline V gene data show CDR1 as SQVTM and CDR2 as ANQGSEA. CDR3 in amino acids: CSARDRGQDGTQYF. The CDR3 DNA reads TGCAGCGCCCGGGACAGGGGGCAGGATGGGACCCAGTACTTC.

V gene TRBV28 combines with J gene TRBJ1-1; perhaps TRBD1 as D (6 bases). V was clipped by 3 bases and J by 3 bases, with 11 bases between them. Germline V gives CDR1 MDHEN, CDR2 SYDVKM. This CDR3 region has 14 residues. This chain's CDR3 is CASSFTGSDTEAFF. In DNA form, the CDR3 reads TGTGCCAGCAGTTTTACAGGGTCGGACACTGAAGCTTTCTTT.

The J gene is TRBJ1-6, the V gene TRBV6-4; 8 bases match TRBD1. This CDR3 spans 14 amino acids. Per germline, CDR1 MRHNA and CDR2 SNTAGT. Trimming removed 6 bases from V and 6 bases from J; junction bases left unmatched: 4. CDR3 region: CASRQGGTNSPLHF. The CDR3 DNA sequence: TGTGCCAGCAGACAGGGGGGGACTAATTCACCCCTCCACTTT.

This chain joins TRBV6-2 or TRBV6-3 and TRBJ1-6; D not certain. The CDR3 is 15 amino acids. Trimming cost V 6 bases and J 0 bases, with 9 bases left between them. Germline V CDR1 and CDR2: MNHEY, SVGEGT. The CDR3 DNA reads TGTGCCAGCAGCCTCCTGAGCTCCTATAATTCACCCCTCCACTTT. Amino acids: CASSLLSSYNSPLHF.

CDR3 sequence (DNA): TGCGCCAGCAGCCAAGACAGGGGTCAGCCCGTAACCCACTTT. This translates into CASSQDRGQPVTHF. The J gene is TRBJ1-6, the V gene TRBV4-1, with D possibly TRBD1 on 6 matching bases. The length of the CDR3 is 14 residues. Germline V CDR1 and CDR2: MGHRA, YSYEKL. Trimming removed 0 bases from V and 18 bases from J, with 18 bases in between.

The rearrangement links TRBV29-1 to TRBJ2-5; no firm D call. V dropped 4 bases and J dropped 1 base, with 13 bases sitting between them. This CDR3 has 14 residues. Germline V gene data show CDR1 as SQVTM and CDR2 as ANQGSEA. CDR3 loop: CSVVGGNPQETQYF. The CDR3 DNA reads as TGCAGCGTTGTTGGCGGCAACCCCCAAGAGACCCAGTACTTC.

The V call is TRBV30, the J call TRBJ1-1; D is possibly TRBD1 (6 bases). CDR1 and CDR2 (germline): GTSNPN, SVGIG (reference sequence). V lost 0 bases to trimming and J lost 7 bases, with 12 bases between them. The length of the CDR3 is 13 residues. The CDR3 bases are TGTGCCTGGAGTGTAAGGGGGGAGGGTGAAGCTTTCTTT. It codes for CAWSVRGEGEAFF. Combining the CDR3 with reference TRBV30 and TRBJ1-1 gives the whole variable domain SQTIHQWPATLVQPVGSPLSLECTVEGTSNPNLYWYRQAAGRGLQLLFYSVGIGQISSEVPQNLSASRPQDRQFILSSKKLLLSDSGFYLCAWSVRGEGEAFFGQGTRLTVV.